The following is a T cell receptor beta chain sequence with its context. Its antigen is still unknown. At one end the junction does not follow the germline gene, possibly because of a read error. The source of the sample is a study of post-analysis software for immune sequencing data. The study, taken as a whole, reports: The F measure placed samples prepared in the same batch into strongly shared clusters. With TRBV5-6, TRBV5-1 and TRBV20-1 included, five TRBV segments were more frequent in patients than in controls.

Each TCR beta cDNA library carried unique molecular identifiers. TCRdb reprocessed the PCR reads with MiXCR, giving one entry per CDR3 protein. The sample lists over 300,000 distinct CDR3 sequences, about a third occurring once. This CDR3 spans 15 amino acids. CDR1 and CDR2 from the germline V gene are ENHRY and SYGVKD. The source of this sequence is a girl aged 10-17 years with multiple sclerosis. Input material: blood. This rearrangement joins TRBV10-3 to TRBJ1-1; no firm D call. CDR3 coding DNA: TGTGCCATCAGTGAGTCGATCGAGGGCAACACTGAAACTTTCTTT. Protein sequence: CAISESIEGNTETFF.